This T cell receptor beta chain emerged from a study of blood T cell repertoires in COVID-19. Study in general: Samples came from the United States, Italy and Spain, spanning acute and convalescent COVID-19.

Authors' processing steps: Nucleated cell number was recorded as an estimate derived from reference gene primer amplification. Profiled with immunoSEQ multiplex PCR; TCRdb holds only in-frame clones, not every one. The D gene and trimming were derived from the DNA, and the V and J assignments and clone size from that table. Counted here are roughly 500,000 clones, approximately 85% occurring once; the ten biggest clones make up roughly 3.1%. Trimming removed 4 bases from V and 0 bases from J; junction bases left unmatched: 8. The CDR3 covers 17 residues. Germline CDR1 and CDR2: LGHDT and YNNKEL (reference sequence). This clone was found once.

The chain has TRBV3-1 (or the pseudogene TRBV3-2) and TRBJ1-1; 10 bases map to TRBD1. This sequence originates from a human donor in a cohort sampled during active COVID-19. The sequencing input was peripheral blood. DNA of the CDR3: TGTGCCAGCAGCCCCGGGACAGGGGCCCCAATGAACACTGAAGCTTTCTTT. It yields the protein CASSPGTGAPMNTEAFF.